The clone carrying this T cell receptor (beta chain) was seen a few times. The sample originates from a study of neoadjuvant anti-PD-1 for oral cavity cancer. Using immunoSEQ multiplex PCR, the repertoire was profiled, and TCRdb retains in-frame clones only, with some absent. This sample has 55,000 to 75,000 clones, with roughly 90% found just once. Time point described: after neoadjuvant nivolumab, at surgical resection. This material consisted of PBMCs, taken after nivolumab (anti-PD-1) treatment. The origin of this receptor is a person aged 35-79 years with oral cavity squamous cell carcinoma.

CDR3 in amino acids: CASSPPGQHTGELFF. CDR3 sequence (DNA): TGTGCCAGTAGTCCTCCGGGACAACACACCGGGGAGCTGTTTTTT. The rearrangement links TRBV19 to TRBJ2-2; D may be TRBD1 (6 bases). The V end lost 5 bases, the J end lost 3 bases, and 13 bases lay between the germline ends. The CDR3 covers 15 residues. Germline lookup yields CDR1 LNHDA and CDR2 SQIVND (reference sequence). Full variable domain (outside the CDR3, taken from reference TRBV19 and TRBJ2-2): DGGITQSPKYLFRKEGQNVTLSCEQNLNHDAMYWYRQDPGQGLRLIYYSQIVNDFQKGDIAEGYSVSREKKESFPLTVTSAQKNPTAFYLCASSPPGQHTGELFFGEGSRLTVL.